This T cell receptor (beta chain) is from a study of regulatory T cells in long-lasting Graves disease. Whole-study findings and limits: TCR diversity in persistent Graves' patients was below that of newly diagnosed ones.

The germline V gene encodes CDR1 GTSNPN and CDR2 SVGIG (reference sequence). The CDR3 is made up of 13 amino acids. V was shortened by 3 bases and J by 3 bases, with 11 bases between the two germline ends. About this clonotype: What it binds is not known.

TCR beta libraries were built with iRepertoire HTBI primers and Arm-PCR of CDR3 regions. TCRdb independently ran MiXCR on the multiplex PCR reads; one entry per CDR3 protein. The sample has about 460,000 distinct CDR3 sequences, approximately 22% seen once; the top ten hold around 13%. Sample time point: persistent/refractory GD, antithyroid drugs over 5 years with positive TRAb. Following extraction of RNA from PBMCs, that RNA was used to make the TCR library. This chain joins TRBV30 and TRBJ1-1, with D possibly being TRBD1 (6 bases). The receptor was derived from a female donor with Graves disease. Specimen: peripheral blood mononuclear cells (PBMCs), collected when the disease was refractory, from a patient treated with antithyroid drugs. CDR3 nucleotide sequence: TGTGCCTGGAGCTCAGGGGTGGACACTGAAGCTTTCTTT. Amino acids: CAWSSGVDTEAFF.